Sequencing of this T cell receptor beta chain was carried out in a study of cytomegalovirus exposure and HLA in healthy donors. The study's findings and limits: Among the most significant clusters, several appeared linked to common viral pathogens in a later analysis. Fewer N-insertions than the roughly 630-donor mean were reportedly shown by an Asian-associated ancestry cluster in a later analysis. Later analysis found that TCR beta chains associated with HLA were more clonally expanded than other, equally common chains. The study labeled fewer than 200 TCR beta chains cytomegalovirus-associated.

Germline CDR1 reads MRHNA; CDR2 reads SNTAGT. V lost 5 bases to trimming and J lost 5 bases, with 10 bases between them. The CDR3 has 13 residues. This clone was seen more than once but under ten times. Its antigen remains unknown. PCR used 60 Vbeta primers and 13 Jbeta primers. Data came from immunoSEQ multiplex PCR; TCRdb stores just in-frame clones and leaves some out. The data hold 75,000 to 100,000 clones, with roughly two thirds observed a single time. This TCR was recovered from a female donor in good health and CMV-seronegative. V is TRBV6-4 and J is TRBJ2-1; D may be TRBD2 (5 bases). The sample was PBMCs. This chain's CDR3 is CASSTAGNNEQFF. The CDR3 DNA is TGTGCCAGCAGTACCGCCGGGAACAATGAGCAGTTCTTC.